These 32 T cell receptor beta chains originate from one sample sequenced in a study of CD8+ T cells in alopecia areata. cDNA prepared by RNA extraction and subsequent reverse transcription served as the template for sequencing. Sequencing used immunoSEQ multiplex PCR; TCRdb keeps in-frame clones, though not all of them. The data contain 150,000 to 180,000 clones, 50% to 65% of them singletons. The sample here was CD8+ T cells sorted from blood, taken at week 0. These TCRs come from a human donor with alopecia areata.

On this clone itself: Other DNA sequences in this specimen translate into the identical CDR3. V is TRBV30 and J is TRBJ1-1, with a tentative D call TRBD1 (6 bases). The V gene's germline CDR1 is GTSNPN and CDR2 SVGIG (reference sequence). There are 13 residues in the CDR3. The V and J ends lost 1 base and 1 base respectively, with 7 bases between them. CDR3 in DNA: TGTGCCTGGAGTGAGGACAGGAACACTGAAGCTTTCTTT. This encodes CAWSEDRNTEAFF.

Written as DNA, the CDR3 is TGTGCCAGCTCCTATACAGCCTCCGAACGTTACGAGCAGTACTTC. Encoded protein: CASSYTASERYEQYF. The rearrangement uses TRBV11-2 and TRBJ2-7; D is unclear. Germline V gene data show CDR1 as SGHAT and CDR2 as FQNNGV. The V end was cut by 8 bases, the J end by 4 bases, with 21 bases between. The CDR3 is made up of 15 amino acids.

This chain joins TRBV13 and TRBJ2-7, with 14 bases fitting TRBD2. CDR1 PRHDT and CDR2 FYEKMQ come from the germline V gene (reference sequence). V gave up 5 bases and J gave up 2 bases; unmatched junction bases: 2. This CDR3 comprises 15 residues. The DNA for the CDR3 is TGTGCCAGCAGCCCGGGACTAGCGGGGGCCTACGAGCAGTACTTC. It codes for CASSPGLAGAYEQYF.

J is TRBJ2-7 and V is TRBV13; the match to TRBD1 covers 7 bases. Germline CDR1 is PRHDT and CDR2 is FYEKMQ (reference sequence). The CDR3 covers 15 residues. V dropped 2 bases and J dropped 3; count of bases not matched to a gene: 7. CDR3 coding DNA: TGTGCCAGCAGCTTATACGGCCAGGGGGACTACGAGCAGTACTTC. It is translated as CASSLYGQGDYEQYF.

This sequence joins TRBV2 and TRBJ2-7, with unresolved D. The V end lost 1 base, the J end lost 0 bases, and 10 bases lay between the germline ends. From germline, CDR1 is SNHLY and CDR2 FYNNEI. CDR3 length: 15 residues. This chain's CDR3 is CASSEGMGSSYEQYF. Here the CDR3 DNA reads TGTGCCAGCAGTGAAGGGATGGGATCCTCCTACGAGCAGTACTTC. Together with reference TRBV2 and TRBJ2-7, the CDR3 gives the full variable domain: EPEVTQTPSHQVTQMGQEVILRCVPISNHLYFYWYRQILGQKVEFLVSFYNNEISEKSEIFDDQFSVERPDGSNFTLKIRSTKLEDSAMYFCASSEGMGSSYEQYFGPGTRLTVT.

The CDR3 nucleotides are TGTGCCAGCAGCTCTTCCGGGGGTGACCATGAGCAGTTCTTC. Residues: CASSSSGGDHEQFF. The chain combines TRBV7-2 with TRBJ2-1; maybe TRBD2 (6 bases). The germline gives CDR1 SGHTA, CDR2 FQGNSA. With 4 bases removed from V and 8 bases from J, the gap between germline ends came to 15 bases. The CDR3 has 14 amino acids.

CDR3 region: CASSSSLDTSRWGYTF. The CDR3 DNA reads as TGTGCCAGCAGTTCCTCCCTCGACACCTCCAGGTGGGGCTACACCTTC. The chain combines TRBV27 with TRBJ1-2, with D unresolved. Deletions cut 4 bases from V and 8 bases from J, with 23 bases between. The CDR3 length is 16 residues. Germline V CDR1 and CDR2: MNHEY, SMNVEV (reference sequence).

The CDR3 is CASCKGETARQPQHF. The CDR3 DNA reads as TGTGCCAGCTGTAAGGGGGAGACGGCTAGACAGCCCCAGCATTTT. The rearrangement uses TRBV2 and TRBJ1-5, with a weak D call TRBD1 (6 bases). Germline-derived CDR1 and CDR2 are SNHLY and FYNNEI. V gave up 8 bases and J gave up 7 bases, with 21 bases separating them. The CDR3 has 15 amino acids.

This chain links TRBV30 with TRBJ2-7; 10 bases are a match to TRBD1. The CDR3 runs to 14 residues. With 7 bases clipped from V and 4 bases from J, the junction kept 10 bases outside the gene matches. CDR1 GTSNPN and CDR2 SVGIG come from the germline V gene (reference sequence). CDR3 sequence (DNA): TGTGCCTCCGGAACCGGGACAGGGGAGTACGAGCAGTACTTC. Amino acids: CASGTGTGEYEQYF.

This clone occurred a few times. The V call is TRBV29-1, the J call TRBJ2-5; tentatively, D is TRBD1 or TRBD2 (6 bases each). CDR1 SQVTM and CDR2 ANQGSEA come from the germline V gene. This CDR3 comprises 12 residues. The germline V and J ends were trimmed by 6 bases and 5 bases, with 13 bases remaining between them. The CDR3 DNA follows: TGCAGCGTCACAGGGCGGGGCGAGACCCAGTACTTC. It translates to CSVTGRGETQYF.

This clone showed up just a few times. The V and J genes are TRBV5-1 and TRBJ1-1, with D possibly TRBD1 on 5 matching bases. The CDR3 runs 13 residues. V dropped 0 bases and J dropped 6 bases, with 9 bases sitting between them. Per the germline V gene, CDR1 is SGHRS and CDR2 is YFSETQ. CDR3: CASSLDAGAEAFF. CDR3 nucleotide sequence: TGCGCCAGCAGCTTGGATGCGGGGGCTGAAGCTTTCTTT.

The chain uses TRBV14 and TRBJ2-1; the D gene is possibly TRBD2 (6 bases). The V end lost 1 base, the J end lost 10 bases, and 8 bases lay between the germline ends. This CDR3 has 12 amino acids. Germline V gene sequence: CDR1 SGHDN, CDR2 FVKESK. The CDR3 DNA is TGTGCCAGCAGCCAAGGTGGAGGGGAGCAGTTCTTC. Protein: CASSQGGGEQFF. Looking up the rest from reference TRBV14 and TRBJ2-1 gives the full variable domain: EAGVTQFPSHSVIEKGQTVTLRCDPISGHDNLYWYRRVMGKEIKFLLHFVKESKQDESGMPNNRFLAERTGGTYSTLKVQPAELEDSGVYFCASSQGGGEQFFGPGTRLTVL.

The V and J genes are TRBV2 and TRBJ2-3; D may be TRBD2 (6 bases). The V gene's germline CDR1 is SNHLY and CDR2 FYNNEI. With 7 bases removed from V and 6 bases from J, the gap between germline ends came to 23 bases. The CDR3 is made up of 16 amino acids. CDR3 region: CASTEGGVLGWDTQYF. The DNA of the CDR3 is TGTGCCAGCACCGAGGGCGGGGTGTTAGGTTGGGATACGCAGTATTTT.

The V and J genes are TRBV29-1 and TRBJ2-2; D ambiguous. Trimming left V 3 bases short and J 8 bases short, with 7 bases between. The CDR3 sequence is 11 residues long. From germline, CDR1 is SQVTM and CDR2 ANQGSEA. The CDR3 DNA sequence: TGCAGCGTTGATATGATGGGGGAGCTGTTTTTT. Its protein is CSVDMMGELFF.

The rearrangement uses TRBV4-3 and TRBJ1-2, with TRBD1 as a possible D gene (5 bases). The CDR3 length is 16 residues. V was pared by 0 bases and J by 2 bases, with 13 bases between. CDR1 LGHNA and CDR2 YSLEER come from the germline V gene. The CDR3 reads CASSQDRVQVNYGYTF. CDR3 nucleotides: TGCGCCAGCAGCCAAGATCGGGTACAGGTGAACTATGGCTACACCTTC.

This clone has more than one count but fewer than ten. The chain joins TRBV28 to TRBJ1-2; D gene uncertain. The V gene's germline CDR1 is MDHEN and CDR2 SYDVKM. Trimming shortened V by 6 bases and J by 4 bases, and 15 bases separated the two germline ends. This CDR3 spans 14 amino acids. The CDR3 region has the DNA TGTGCCAGCAGCCCGGGGTCTGATGTCTATGGCTACACCTTC. Protein product: CASSPGSDVYGYTF.

This chain joins TRBV2 and TRBJ2-7, with 8 bases lining up with TRBD1. Germline V CDR1 and CDR2: SNHLY, FYNNEI. This CDR3 region has 14 residues. V lost 2 bases and J lost 4; bases outside the gene matches: 4. CDR3 DNA sequence: TGTGCCAGCAGTGAAAGCAGGGGGCGATACGAGCAGTACTTC. Its translation: CASSESRGRYEQYF.

This chain uses TRBV15 with TRBJ2-4; 14 nucleotides align to TRBD2. J lost 0 bases, V lost 2 bases, and 6 bases had no gene match. The CDR3 sequence is 19 residues long. The V gene's germline CDR1 is LNHNV and CDR2 YYDKDF (reference sequence). The CDR3, as DNA: TGTGCCACCAGCAGATCGACTAGCGGGGGGGCCGGAGCCAAAAACATTCAGTACTTC. It yields the protein CATSRSTSGGAGAKNIQYF.

The V and J genes are TRBV4-1 and TRBJ2-1; D may be TRBD2 (5 bases). This CDR3 comprises 13 residues. CDR1 and CDR2 (germline): MGHRA, YSYEKL. V was trimmed by 1 base and J by 10 bases, leaving 11 bases between them. The CDR3 region is CASSQVPGKEQFF. For the CDR3, the DNA is TGCGCCAGCAGCCAAGTGCCGGGGAAAGAGCAGTTCTTC.

The rearrangement uses TRBV27 and TRBJ1-2; TRBD1 agrees at 9 bases. The CDR3 contains 15 residues. Germline-derived CDR1 and CDR2 are MNHEY and SMNVEV (reference sequence). V shed 7 bases, J shed 5 bases, and the junction held 11 bases outside the gene matches. CDR3 DNA: TGTGCCAGCACTTCAAGTCGGGACAGGGTATATGGCTACACCTTC. This translates into CASTSSRDRVYGYTF.

The J gene is TRBJ2-2, the V gene TRBV5-1; TRBD1 agrees at 7 bases. The CDR3 loop spans 15 amino acids. CDR1 and CDR2 (germline): SGHRS, YFSETQ. With V trimmed by 5 bases and J by 5 bases, 9 bases remained unmatched. CDR3 sequence reads: CASSYDRAGTGELFF. As DNA, the CDR3 is TGCGCCAGCAGTTACGACAGGGCCGGGACCGGGGAGCTGTTTTTT.

J is TRBJ2-3 and V is TRBV29-1; maybe TRBD1 (9 bases). This CDR3 is 15 amino acids long. Trimming removed 7 bases from V and 2 bases from J, with 19 bases in between. CDR1 is SQVTM, CDR2 ANQGSEA, per germline. CDR3 in DNA: TGCAGCGCCCGGGGGGGACAGGGTCTCACAGATACGCAGTATTTT. Its translation is CSARGGQGLTDTQYF.

The V call is TRBV11-1, the J call TRBJ1-1; D is perhaps TRBD1 (5 bases). The V gene lost 1 base and the J gene lost 6 bases, with 9 bases spanning the gap. Germline-derived CDR1 and CDR2 are SGHAT and FQDESV (reference sequence). The CDR3 is 13 residues long. The CDR3 nucleotides read TGTGCCAGCAGCTTAGTGGGACGGGCTGAAGCTTTCTTT. Translation gives CASSLVGRAEAFF.

This clone has more than one count but fewer than ten. The chain carries TRBV19 and TRBJ1-1; D is unresolved. Trimming shortened V by 5 bases and J by 6 bases, and 19 bases separated the two germline ends. Germline V gene data show CDR1 as LNHDA and CDR2 as SQIVND (reference sequence). The CDR3 consists of 15 residues. CDR3 loop: CASSVRRGKRAEAFF. The CDR3 DNA reads as TGTGCCAGTAGTGTCAGACGGGGTAAGAGGGCTGAAGCTTTCTTT. The variable domain in full, with the rest retrieved from reference TRBV19 and TRBJ1-1, is DGGITQSPKYLFRKEGQNVTLSCEQNLNHDAMYWYRQDPGQGLRLIYYSQIVNDFQKGDIAEGYSVSREKKESFPLTVTSAQKNPTAFYLCASSVRRGKRAEAFFGQGTRLTVV.

V is TRBV9 and J is TRBJ1-6, with D hard to call. CDR1 SGDLS and CDR2 YYNGEE come from the germline V gene. This CDR3 region has 14 residues. Trimming removed 0 bases from V and 5 bases from J, with 6 bases in between. The CDR3 nucleotides read TGTGCCAGCAGCGTAGCTACGGATAATTCACCCCTCCACTTT. It codes for CASSVATDNSPLHF.

The chain employs TRBV10-3 and TRBJ2-7, with TRBD2 as a possible D gene (5 bases). Trimming cost V 10 bases and J 3 bases, with 16 bases left between them. The length of the CDR3 is 13 residues. Germline V gene sequence: CDR1 ENHRY, CDR2 SYGVKD. CDR3 coding DNA: TGTGCCACCGGGGAACTCAACCGCTACGAGCAGTACTTC. It specifies CATGELNRYEQYF.

The V gene is TRBV15, the J gene TRBJ1-1, with 9 bases aligning to TRBD1. The CDR3 has 15 amino acids. CDR1 LNHNV and CDR2 YYDKDF come from the germline V gene (reference sequence). With 5 bases clipped from V and 3 bases from J, the junction kept 7 bases outside the gene matches. The CDR3 DNA follows: TGTGCCACCAGCCACCGGCGGGACAGGGACACTGAAGCTTTCTTT. As protein: CATSHRRDRDTEAFF.

In its sample, this clone was seen a few times. Other DNA sequences in this specimen translate into the identical CDR3. The gene calls are TRBV19 and TRBJ1-1; D uncertain. The V gene lost 3 bases and the J gene lost 1 base, with 6 bases spanning the gap. Germline V gene lookup returns CDR1 LNHDA and CDR2 SQIVND (reference sequence). This CDR3 is 13 amino acids long. The CDR3 sequence is CASSISENTEAFF. DNA of the CDR3: TGTGCCAGTAGTATTTCAGAGAACACTGAAGCTTTCTTT.

The gene calls are TRBV30 and TRBJ2-7; possibly TRBD1 for D (5 bases). The CDR3 loop spans 14 amino acids. Trimming took 2 bases from V and 6 from J, leaving 17 bases between them. Per the germline V gene, CDR1 is GTSNPN and CDR2 is SVGIG (reference sequence). The CDR3 here is CAWSLDNSPGEQYF. DNA of the CDR3: TGTGCCTGGAGTCTGGACAACTCGCCCGGCGAGCAGTACTTC.

The chain is built from TRBV4-3 and TRBJ1-1; perhaps TRBD1 as D (6 bases). Germline loops: CDR1 LGHNA, CDR2 YSLEER. V lost 5 bases and J lost 3, with 10 bases in between. CDR3 size: 13 residues. This chain's CDR3 is CASSETGYTEAFF. The DNA of the CDR3 is TGCGCCAGCAGCGAAACAGGGTACACTGAAGCTTTCTTT.

This sequence joins TRBV27 and TRBJ2-7, with D unclear. Looked up from germline, CDR1 is MNHEY and CDR2 is SMNVEV (reference sequence). CDR3 length: 13 amino acids. With 0 bases removed from V and 4 bases from J, the gap between germline ends came to 7 bases. DNA of the CDR3: TGTGCCAGCAGTTTATCCCCCCTTTACGAGCAGTACTTC. Protein sequence: CASSLSPLYEQYF.

This clone showed up just a few times. The gene calls are TRBV27 and TRBJ2-6, with unresolved D. Trimming cost V 4 bases and J 0 bases, with 4 bases left between them. The CDR3 has 14 amino acids. Germline CDR1 and CDR2: MNHEY and SMNVEV (reference sequence). CDR3 coding DNA: TGTGCCAGCAGTTACAGCTCTGGGGCCAACGTCCTGACTTTC. It codes for CASSYSSGANVLTF.